This T cell receptor beta chain derives from a study of blood T cell repertoires in COVID-19. The CDR3 is 14 residues long. V lost 4 bases and J 4 bases, leaving 12 bases between the germline ends. Germline-derived CDR1 and CDR2 are KGHDR and SFDVKD. This clone was detected a few times. Data came from immunoSEQ multiplex PCR; TCRdb stores just in-frame clones and leaves some out. The profile shows 95,000 to 150,000 clones, about 74% of them singletons. The TCR comes from an elderly man with COVID-19, enrolled during active disease. The sequenced sample consisted of peripheral blood. This chain connects TRBV24-1 to TRBJ1-2; D is possibly TRBD1 (5 bases). The CDR3 reads CATSEATVSYGYTF. The CDR3 nucleotides read TGTGCCACCAGTGAAGCGACAGTTTCCTATGGCTACACCTTC.